Each of the 26 T cell receptor beta chains below was sequenced from the same sample in a study of blood T cell repertoires in COVID-19. Clones were read by immunoSEQ multiplex PCR, and TCRdb kept only the in-frame ones, dropping some. The table shows around 390,000 clones, with approximately 87% occurring only once. The sample consisted of PBMCs or T cells enriched from blood (not recorded which). The receptors come from a woman aged 45 to 65 who had recovered from COVID-19.

This clone is a singleton in its sample. The chain links TRBV9 to TRBJ2-1; D is possibly TRBD1 (5 bases). Germline loops: CDR1 SGDLS, CDR2 YYNGEE. This CDR3 comprises 16 residues. Trimming shortened V by 4 bases and J by 5 bases, and 19 bases separated the two germline ends. This CDR3 is CASSTGERFPHNEQFF. The DNA of the CDR3 is TGTGCCAGCAGCACAGGTGAGCGTTTCCCCCACAATGAGCAGTTCTTC.

The chain has TRBV30 and TRBJ1-1; TRBD1 is a possible D gene (6 bases). The CDR3 has 13 amino acids. Trimming left V 3 bases short and J 9 bases short, with 17 bases between. Germline loops: CDR1 GTSNPN, CDR2 SVGIG (reference sequence). The chain's CDR3 is CAWSATGDSQAFF. CDR3 in DNA: TGTGCCTGGAGCGCGACAGGAGATTCTCAAGCTTTCTTT.

This clone was seen just once. The chain uses TRBV2 and TRBJ1-1, with D hard to call. CDR3 size: 13 residues. Trimming stripped 2 bases from V and 5 bases from J, with 9 bases between. The V gene's germline CDR1 is SNHLY and CDR2 FYNNEI. The CDR3 DNA reads TGTGCCAGCAGTGAAAAATCTTTGACTGAAGCTTTCTTT. This encodes CASSEKSLTEAFF.

The chain links TRBV29-1 to TRBJ1-1; the match to TRBD1 covers 8 bases. Germline CDR1 reads SQVTM; CDR2 reads ANQGSEA. The junction had 8 bases not matched to a gene; V was cut back by 4 bases and J by 1 base. The CDR3 contains 15 residues. The CDR3: CSVVGPDRGNTEAFF. The DNA for the CDR3 is TGCAGCGTTGTGGGCCCCGACAGGGGGAACACTGAAGCTTTCTTT.

J is TRBJ1-3 and V is TRBV11-2, with 7 bases fitting TRBD1. The CDR3 is 15 residues long. Germline V gene data show CDR1 as SGHAT and CDR2 as FQNNGV. J gave up 4 bases and V 5 bases, and 8 bases lay outside the gene matches. The CDR3 reads CASSTRQGSGNTIYF. DNA of the CDR3: TGTGCCAGCAGCACAAGACAGGGATCAGGAAACACCATATATTTT. The complete variable domain, with remaining parts taken from reference TRBV11-2 and TRBJ1-3, reads EAGVAQSPRYKIIEKRQSVAFWCNPISGHATLYWYQQILGQGPKLLIQFQNNGVVDDSQLPKDRFSAERLKGVDSTLKIQPAKLEDSAVYLCASSTRQGSGNTIYFGEGSWLTVV.

This chain joins TRBV7-6 and TRBJ1-3, with no clear D. The germline V and J ends were trimmed by 2 bases and 4 bases, with 6 bases remaining between them. This CDR3 has 13 amino acids. Germline CDR1 reads SGHVS; CDR2 reads FNYEAQ. In DNA, the CDR3 is TGTGCCAGCAGCTTAACGAGCGGAAACACCATATATTTT. Amino acid sequence: CASSLTSGNTIYF.

V is TRBV19 and J is TRBJ1-2; TRBD1 matches at 7 bases. V dropped 7 bases and J dropped 1; count of bases not matched to a gene: 6. The CDR3 runs 14 residues. Per germline, CDR1 LNHDA and CDR2 SQIVND (reference sequence). The CDR3 region is CASKRGTVNYGYTF. The CDR3 DNA reads as TGTGCCAGTAAAAGGGGGACAGTTAACTATGGCTACACCTTC.

This clone was seen only once. The V and J genes are TRBV7-2 and TRBJ1-1, with 7 bases fitting TRBD1. Germline V lookup: CDR1 SGHTA, CDR2 FQGNSA. There are 13 residues in the CDR3. J lost 1 base, V lost 6 bases, and 2 bases had no gene match. The CDR3 region has the DNA TGTGCCAGCAGGCGGACAGGGAACACTGAAGCTTTCTTT. Translation: CASRRTGNTEAFF. The entire variable domain, with the rest obtained from reference TRBV7-2 and TRBJ1-1, is as follows: GAGVSQSPSNKVTEKGKDVELRCDPISGHTALYWYRQSLGQGLEFLIYFQGNSAPDKSGLPSDRFSAERTGGSVSTLTIQRTQQEDSAVYLCASRRTGNTEAFFGQGTRLTVV.

This clone was counted only a few times. The chain recombines TRBV6-4 with TRBJ1-3, with unresolved D. CDR1 is MRHNA, CDR2 SNTAGT, per germline. The CDR3 has 12 residues. V lost 11 bases and J 6 bases, leaving 14 bases between the germline ends. The CDR3 DNA reads as TGTGCCGGAGGTGGGAACTTAAACACCATATATTTT. Translated: CAGGGNLNTIYF.

This chain links TRBV10-3 with TRBJ2-7, with TRBD2 matching over 7 bases. CDR1 is ENHRY, CDR2 SYGVKD, per germline. J gave up 7 bases and V 3 bases, and 9 bases lay outside the gene matches. The CDR3 covers 14 residues. The CDR3 DNA sequence: TGTGCCATCAGTGATACCAGCGGGGCGCCGGAGCAGTACTTC. This sequence encodes CAISDTSGAPEQYF.

The chain uses TRBV28 and TRBJ1-6; possible D gene TRBD1, 5 bases. Germline V gives CDR1 MDHEN, CDR2 SYDVKM. The CDR3 has 16 amino acids. Trimming cost V 5 bases and J 1 base, with 12 bases left between them. CDR3 DNA sequence: TGTGCCAGCAGTCTCGGAGACAGATCCTATAATTCACCCCTCCACTTT. It yields the protein CASSLGDRSYNSPLHF.

This clone has just one count. The rearrangement joins TRBV27 to TRBJ2-2, with TRBD1 as a possible D gene (6 bases). The V gene lost 9 bases and the J gene lost 0 bases, with 14 bases spanning the gap. Germline V gene sequence: CDR1 MNHEY, CDR2 SMNVEV (reference sequence). This CDR3 is 15 amino acids long. The CDR3 region is CASRRQETNTGELFF. The CDR3 DNA is TGTGCCAGTCGTCGACAGGAAACGAACACCGGGGAGCTGTTTTTT.

The V and J genes are TRBV11-2 and TRBJ1-4; D perhaps matches TRBD1 (6 bases). The CDR3 covers 15 residues. Trimming stripped 6 bases from V and 8 bases from J, with 19 bases between. Germline V gene lookup returns CDR1 SGHAT and CDR2 FQNNGV. The CDR3 bases are TGTGCCAGCAGACCTTCGGGGGGGCGCCCGGAAAAACTGTTTTTT. Translation gives CASRPSGGRPEKLFF.

Written as DNA, the CDR3 is TGTGCCAGCAGCTTAAAGCCCACTTCCGATTCACCCCTCCACTTT. It yields the protein CASSLKPTSDSPLHF. The chain links TRBV7-9 to TRBJ1-6; D is ambiguous. This CDR3 spans 15 amino acids. Trimming took 2 bases from V and 8 from J, leaving 13 bases between them. The germline V gene encodes CDR1 SEHNR and CDR2 FQNEAQ (reference sequence).

The chain combines TRBV28 with TRBJ2-7; maybe TRBD1 (6 bases). V gave up 1 base and J gave up 3 bases, with 10 bases separating them. The CDR3 extends over 14 amino acids. CDR1 is MDHEN, CDR2 SYDVKM, per germline. As DNA, the CDR3 is TGTGCCAGCAGTTTATACAGGGCCCTCTACGAGCAGTACTTC. Its protein product is CASSLYRALYEQYF. Full variable domain (missing parts from reference TRBV28 and TRBJ2-7): DVKVTQSSRYLVKRTGEKVFLECVQDMDHENMFWYRQDPGLGLRLIYFSYDVKMKEKGDIPEGYSVSREKKERFSLILESASTNQTSMYLCASSLYRALYEQYFGPGTRLTVT.

The J gene is TRBJ2-3, the V gene TRBV18; D ambiguous. The germline CDR1 and CDR2 sequences are KGHSH and LQKENI. Trimming shortened V by 0 bases and J by 2 bases, and 6 bases separated the two germline ends. This CDR3 region has 14 residues. The CDR3 sequence: CASSPPSNTDTQYF. The CDR3 region has the DNA TGTGCCAGCTCACCACCGTCAAACACAGATACGCAGTATTTT.

V usage is TRBV5-1 and J usage is TRBJ2-1, with a tentative D call TRBD2 (5 bases). V gave up 7 bases and J gave up 8 bases, with 19 bases separating them. The CDR3 runs 14 residues. Germline assignment: CDR1 SGHRS and CDR2 YFSETQ. The CDR3 region is CASRPGLQVDEQFF. The CDR3 DNA reads as TGCGCCAGCCGCCCCGGACTCCAAGTCGATGAGCAGTTCTTC.

This rearrangement joins TRBV5-6 to TRBJ2-2; 12 bases are a match to TRBD2. Germline V lookup: CDR1 SGHDT, CDR2 YYEEEE. Trimming took 3 bases from V and 4 from J; bases not matched to a gene: 13. This CDR3 has 19 residues. The CDR3 DNA follows: TGTGCCAGCAGCTCTCCCACCGCTAGCGGGGGGGCTGGCACCGGGGAGCTGTTTTTT. Protein sequence: CASSSPTASGGAGTGELFF.

This sequence joins TRBV19 and TRBJ2-2; D might be TRBD1 (6 bases). Germline CDR1 is LNHDA and CDR2 is SQIVND (reference sequence). This CDR3 is built from 15 residues. V dropped 9 bases and J dropped 1 base, with 15 bases sitting between them. Here the CDR3 DNA reads TGTGCCAGCCACCGAACGGGACAGAACACCGGGGAGCTGTTTTTT. Encoded protein: CASHRTGQNTGELFF.

This clone was observed a single time. This sequence joins TRBV7-2 and TRBJ1-1, with 8 bases fitting TRBD1. J was trimmed by 4 bases and V by 6 bases; bases with no gene match: 10. This CDR3 is 15 amino acids long. The germline CDR1 and CDR2 sequences are SGHTA and FQGNSA. CDR3 bases: TGTGCCAGCAGGAAGAGGACCGGGACAGGCACTGAAGCTTTCTTT. It codes for CASRKRTGTGTEAFF.

The rearrangement joins TRBV2 to TRBJ2-7, with D possibly matching TRBD2 (6 bases). Deletions cut 3 bases from V and 1 base from J, with 13 bases between. The CDR3 covers 15 residues. Germline V CDR1 and CDR2: SNHLY, FYNNEI. The CDR3 reads CASSDGTEYSYEQYF. CDR3 DNA: TGTGCCAGCAGTGATGGGACTGAGTATTCCTACGAGCAGTACTTC.

Regarding this clone: Different DNA sequences within this sample yield the same CDR3. The chain employs TRBV27 and TRBJ1-2, with a weak D call TRBD1 (5 bases). The CDR3 runs 13 residues. Looked up from germline, CDR1 is MNHEY and CDR2 is SMNVEV (reference sequence). Trimming shortened V by 2 bases and J by 1 base, and 5 bases separated the two germline ends. DNA for the CDR3: TGTGCCAGCAGTTTACAGGGTAACTATGGCTACACCTTC. Its protein is CASSLQGNYGYTF.

J is TRBJ1-1 and V is TRBV11-2, with unresolved D. The CDR3 extends over 13 amino acids. The V gene's germline CDR1 is SGHAT and CDR2 FQNNGV. The ends were cut back, 0 bases at V and 1 base at J, with 3 bases in the middle. The chain's CDR3 is CASSLDQNTEAFF. For the CDR3, the DNA is TGTGCCAGCAGCTTAGATCAGAACACTGAAGCTTTCTTT.

The chain couples TRBV19 to TRBJ2-5, with 9 positions matching TRBD2. The CDR3 covers 14 residues. Unmatched junction bases numbered 4, after V lost 3 bases and J lost 5 bases. Germline lookup yields CDR1 LNHDA and CDR2 SQIVND (reference sequence). The CDR3, as DNA: TGTGCCAGTAGTATCCGTGGACTAGCGGAGACCCAGTACTTC. It yields the protein CASSIRGLAETQYF.

The J gene is TRBJ2-5, the V gene TRBV5-1; TRBD1 agrees at 8 bases. Germline V gives CDR1 SGHRS, CDR2 YFSETQ. CDR3 size: 16 residues. V lost 3 bases and J lost 1; bases outside the gene matches: 8. CDR3 in amino acids: CASSSGPRGRQETQYF. The CDR3 nucleotides read TGCGCCAGCAGCTCCGGACCCAGGGGGCGCCAAGAGACCCAGTACTTC.

The chain has TRBV2 and TRBJ2-7, with D perhaps matching TRBD2 (6 bases). V was pared by 11 bases and J by 1 base, with 15 bases between. This CDR3 is built from 13 residues. Germline CDR1 reads SNHLY; CDR2 reads FYNNEI. The CDR3 DNA sequence: TGTGCCCGAACCGGGACTGCTTCCTACGAGCAGTACTTC. It codes for CARTGTASYEQYF.